The 5 T cell receptor beta chains below come from one sample, sequenced in a study of T cell responses to AZD1222 COVID-19 vaccine. Libraries were prepared by immunoSEQ multiplex PCR; TCRdb keeps only in-frame clonotypes and omits some of them. The repertoire has around 99,000 clones, approximately 89% of them found once; the top ten carry about 9%. Source: peripheral blood, taken 28 days after the second AZD1222 dose. The receptors were gathered from an adult who received the AZD1222 COVID-19 vaccine.

The CDR3 sequence: CASSLGQGSNSPLHF. In DNA form, the CDR3 reads TGTGCCAGCAGCTTGGGACAGGGCAGTAATTCACCCCTCCACTTT. The chain employs TRBV5-4 and TRBJ1-6, with 7 nucleotides matching TRBD1. The trim removed 0 bases at V and 6 bases at J, leaving 3 bases unmatched. The V gene's germline CDR1 is SGHNT and CDR2 YYREEE (reference sequence). CDR3 length: 15 amino acids.

The chain links TRBV19 to TRBJ1-5; D call uncertain. CDR3 size: 14 residues. Trimming stripped 2 bases from V and 3 bases from J, with 8 bases between. Germline CDR1 LNHDA, CDR2 SQIVND (reference sequence). The CDR3, as DNA: TGTGCCAGTAGTATAAACGTAGACAATCAGCCCCAGCATTTT. Its translation is CASSINVDNQPQHF.

J is TRBJ2-3 and V is TRBV15, with TRBD1 as a possible D gene (6 bases). The CDR3 consists of 16 residues. Germline values: CDR1 LNHNV, CDR2 YYDKDF (reference sequence). Trimming cost V 2 bases and J 0 bases, with 12 bases left between them. CDR3 sequence (DNA): TGTGCCACCAGCAGACATGTAAGGGGGAGCACAGATACGCAGTATTTT. Translation: CATSRHVRGSTDTQYF.

In DNA form, the CDR3 reads TGTGCCAGTAGTCCTACAGGGGGTCTGACCTCTGGGGCCAACGTCCTGACTTTC. The encoded protein is CASSPTGGLTSGANVLTF. The chain joins TRBV19 to TRBJ2-6; TRBD1 aligns across 8 bases. Germline trimming cut 5 bases from V and 0 bases from J; bases unmatched to any gene: 9. CDR1 LNHDA and CDR2 SQIVND come from the germline V gene (reference sequence). The CDR3 contains 18 residues. Complete variable domain (other parts from reference TRBV19 and TRBJ2-6): DGGITQSPKYLFRKEGQNVTLSCEQNLNHDAMYWYRQDPGQGLRLIYYSQIVNDFQKGDIAEGYSVSREKKESFPLTVTSAQKNPTAFYLCASSPTGGLTSGANVLTFGAGSRLTVL.

This clone has a handful of counts. The rearrangement joins TRBV7-9 to TRBJ2-3; TRBD2 matches 7 bases. Germline values: CDR1 SEHNR, CDR2 FQNEAQ (reference sequence). The CDR3 consists of 15 residues. Losses at the gene ends were 3 bases for V and 6 bases for J; bases not matched to a gene: 9. As DNA, the CDR3 is TGTGCCAGCAGCTTGGGACTACCTATGGGCGATACGCAGTATTTT. Translated, it gives CASSLGLPMGDTQYF.